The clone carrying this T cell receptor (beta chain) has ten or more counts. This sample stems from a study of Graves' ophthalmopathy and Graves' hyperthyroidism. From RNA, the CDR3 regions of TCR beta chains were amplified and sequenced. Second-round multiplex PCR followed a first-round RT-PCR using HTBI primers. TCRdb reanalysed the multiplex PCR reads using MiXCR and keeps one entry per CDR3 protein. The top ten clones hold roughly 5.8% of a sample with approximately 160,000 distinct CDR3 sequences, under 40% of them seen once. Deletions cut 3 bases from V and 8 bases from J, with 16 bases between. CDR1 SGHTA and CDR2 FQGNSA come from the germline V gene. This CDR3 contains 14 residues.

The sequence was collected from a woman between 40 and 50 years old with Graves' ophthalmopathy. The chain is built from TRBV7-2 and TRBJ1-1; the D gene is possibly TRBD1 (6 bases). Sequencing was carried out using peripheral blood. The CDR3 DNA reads TGTGCCAGCAGCTTTTCCACAGGGCAGGCGGAAGCTTTCTTT. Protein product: CASSFSTGQAEAFF.